This TCR beta chain appears in the sequencing data of a study of cytomegalovirus exposure and HLA in healthy donors. The V gene's germline CDR1 is SGDLS and CDR2 YYNGEE. V dropped 4 bases and J dropped 1; count of bases not matched to a gene: 4. There are 14 residues in the CDR3. Both 60 Vbeta primers and 13 Jbeta primers went into the PCR. Libraries were prepared by immunoSEQ multiplex PCR; TCRdb keeps only in-frame clonotypes and omits some of them. There are approximately 170,000 clones in the sample; 81% occur only once, and 1% to 1.5% lies in the top ten. The study's findings and limits: The sole available immune exposure information was CMV serostatus.

This clone was recorded once. Its antigen is still unknown. The sequence came from a man aged 50 to 60 in good health and CMV-seropositive. This chain links TRBV9 with TRBJ1-1; 7 nucleotides align to TRBD1. Sample: PBMCs. The CDR3 is CASSPGQQNTEAFF. CDR3 DNA sequence: TGTGCCAGCAGCCCGGGACAGCAGAACACTGAAGCTTTCTTT.